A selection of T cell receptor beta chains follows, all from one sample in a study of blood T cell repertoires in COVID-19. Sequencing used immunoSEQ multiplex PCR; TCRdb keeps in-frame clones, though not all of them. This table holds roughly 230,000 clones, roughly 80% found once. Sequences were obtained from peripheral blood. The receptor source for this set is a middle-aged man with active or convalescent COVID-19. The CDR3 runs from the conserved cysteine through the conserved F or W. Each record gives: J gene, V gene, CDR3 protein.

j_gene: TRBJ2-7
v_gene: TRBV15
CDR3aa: CATESGAYEQYF

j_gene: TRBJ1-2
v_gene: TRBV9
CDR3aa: CASSPGQRDYGYTF

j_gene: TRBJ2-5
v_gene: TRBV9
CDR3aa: CASSVALAAQETQYF

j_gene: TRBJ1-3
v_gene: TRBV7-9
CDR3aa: CASSSQGQTSGNTIYF

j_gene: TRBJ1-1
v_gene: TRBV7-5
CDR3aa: CVRSPTGGAREAFF

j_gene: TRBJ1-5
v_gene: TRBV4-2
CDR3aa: CASSQDLGGNQPQHF

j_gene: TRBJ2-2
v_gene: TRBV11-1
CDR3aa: CASSLARGTGELFF

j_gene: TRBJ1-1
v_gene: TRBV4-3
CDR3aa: CASSPGGDRPAGEAFF

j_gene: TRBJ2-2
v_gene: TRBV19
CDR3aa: CASSITNLNTGELFF

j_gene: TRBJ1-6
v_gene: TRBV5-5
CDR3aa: CASSLGAGGISPLHF

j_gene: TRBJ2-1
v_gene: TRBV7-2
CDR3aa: CASSLSGGANNEQFF

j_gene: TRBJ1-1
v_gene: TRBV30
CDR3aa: CAWRGTESEAFF

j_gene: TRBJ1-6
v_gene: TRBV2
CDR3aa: CASTTGGRSPLHF

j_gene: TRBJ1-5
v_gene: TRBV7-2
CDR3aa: CASSLALASRRNQPQHF

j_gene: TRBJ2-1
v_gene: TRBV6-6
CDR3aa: CASSHTRDRVGSEQFF

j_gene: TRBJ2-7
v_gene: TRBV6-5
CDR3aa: CASSYSLGLDEQYF

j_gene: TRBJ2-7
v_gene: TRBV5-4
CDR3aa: CASSRTPDYEQYF